These 21 T cell receptor beta chains originate from one sample sequenced in a study of blood T cell repertoires in COVID-19. Produced via immunoSEQ multiplex PCR; TCRdb's table is partial and in-frame only. The table has under 350,000 clones, approximately 90% seen once. What was sequenced was peripheral blood. These TCRs come from a man between 18 and 29 years old with active or convalescent COVID-19.

The rearrangement joins TRBV15 to TRBJ1-2, with TRBD1 as a possible D gene (6 bases). With 5 bases removed from V and 3 bases from J, the gap between germline ends came to 10 bases. Germline lookup yields CDR1 LNHNV and CDR2 YYDKDF (reference sequence). The length of the CDR3 is 13 residues. The CDR3 sequence is CATSPEGDYGYTF. The CDR3 coding sequence is TGTGCCACCAGCCCCGAGGGGGACTATGGCTACACCTTC.

The rearrangement links TRBV4-3 to TRBJ2-5, with 7 positions matching TRBD2. Germline CDR1 is LGHNA and CDR2 is YSLEER. The CDR3 has 14 amino acids. Trimming at V came to 1 base and at J to 4 bases, leaving 3 bases not matched to a gene. The CDR3 spells CASSQGGGRETQYF. As DNA, the CDR3 is TGCGCCAGCAGCCAAGGGGGAGGGAGAGAGACCCAGTACTTC.

This chain uses TRBV6-2 or TRBV6-3 with TRBJ2-7; tentative D call: TRBD1 (6 bases). Per germline, CDR1 MNHEY and CDR2 SVGEGT. Trimming pared 2 bases from V and 2 bases from J, leaving 10 bases between. This CDR3 contains 14 residues. As DNA, the CDR3 is TGTGCCAGCAGTTACGCCGGACAGACCTACGAGCAGTACTTC. Translation gives CASSYAGQTYEQYF.

This rearrangement joins TRBV5-1 to TRBJ2-5; TRBD1 is a possible D gene (6 bases). CDR1 is SGHRS and CDR2 is YFSETQ in the germline V gene. The germline V and J ends were trimmed by 0 bases and 5 bases, with 8 bases remaining between them. This CDR3 has 13 amino acids. The CDR3 spells CASSLDRVETQYF. Written as DNA, the CDR3 is TGCGCCAGCAGCTTGGACAGGGTGGAGACCCAGTACTTC.

The J gene is TRBJ1-2, the V gene TRBV29-1; 8 nucleotides align to TRBD1. Trimming took 3 bases from V and 5 from J; bases not matched to a gene: 2. The CDR3 covers 12 residues. The germline CDR1 and CDR2 sequences are SQVTM and ANQGSEA. The CDR3 bases are TGCAGCGTTGACGGACAGGGATATGGCTACACCTTC. Translation: CSVDGQGYGYTF.

This chain links TRBV6-5 with TRBJ2-1, with 9 bases that match TRBD1. The CDR3 runs to 14 residues. V lost 8 bases and J lost 6; bases outside the gene matches: 8. Germline CDR1 MNHEY, CDR2 SVGAGI. CDR3 residues: CASFSRTGVNEQFF. DNA for the CDR3: TGTGCCAGCTTTAGTAGGACAGGGGTCAATGAGCAGTTCTTC.

This chain joins TRBV5-1 and TRBJ1-2, with D hard to call. Germline V gene sequence: CDR1 SGHRS, CDR2 YFSETQ. There are 11 residues in the CDR3. V was shortened by 7 bases and J by 8 bases, with 12 bases between the two germline ends. The CDR3 reads CASRAGYGYTF. The CDR3 region has the DNA TGCGCCAGCCGGGCGGGGTACGGCTACACCTTC. The variable domain in full, with the rest retrieved from reference TRBV5-1 and TRBJ1-2, is KAGVTQTPRYLIKTRGQQVTLSCSPISGHRSVSWYQQTPGQGLQFLFEYFSETQRNKGNFPGRFSGRQFSNSRSEMNVSTLELGDSALYLCASRAGYGYTFGSGTRLTVV.

The chain combines TRBV6-5 with TRBJ2-3; TRBD1 matches 7 bases. The V gene end was trimmed by 7 bases and the J gene end by 4 bases; junction bases not matched to a gene: 11. Per the germline V gene, CDR1 is MNHEY and CDR2 is SVGAGI. The length of the CDR3 is 15 residues. DNA for the CDR3: TGTGCCAGCACTCTGACAGGGTTCGTTCCAGATACGCAGTATTTT. Its translation: CASTLTGFVPDTQYF.

The rearrangement joins TRBV27 to TRBJ2-7; perhaps TRBD1 as D (7 bases). This CDR3 spans 13 amino acids. The germline V gene has CDR1 MNHEY and CDR2 SMNVEV (reference sequence). V was trimmed by 5 bases and J by 2 bases, leaving 10 bases between them. The CDR3 DNA is TGTGCCAGCAGTACAGGGGAGGCCTACGAGCAGTACTTC. Its translation is CASSTGEAYEQYF.

V and J are TRBV12-5 and TRBJ1-3; no reliable D call. The germline V gene has CDR1 LGHNT and CDR2 FRNRAP. The CDR3 runs to 14 residues. The ends were cut back, 1 base at V and 0 bases at J, with 4 bases in the middle. The CDR3 loop reads CASGLADSGNTIYF. The DNA of the CDR3 is TGTGCTAGTGGTTTGGCAGACTCTGGAAACACCATATATTTT.

The CDR3 loop is CASSPSGGSSYNEQFF. CDR3 in DNA: TGTGCCAGCAGCCCCAGCGGCGGGAGCTCCTACAATGAGCAGTTCTTC. J is TRBJ2-1 and V is TRBV7-3; 7 nucleotides align to TRBD2. The CDR3 covers 16 residues. CDR1 and CDR2 from the germline V gene are SGHTA and FQGTGA. The junction had 7 bases not matched to a gene; V was cut back by 5 bases and J by 0 bases. Based on the CDR3 plus reference TRBV7-3 and TRBJ2-1, the full variable domain is GAGVSQTPSNKVTEKGKYVELRCDPISGHTALYWYRQSLGQGPEFLIYFQGTGAADDSGLPNDRFFAVRPEGSVSTLKIQRTERGDSAVYLCASSPSGGSSYNEQFFGPGTRLTVL.

The rearrangement links TRBV7-6 to TRBJ2-2, with a possible D match to TRBD2 (5 bases). Looked up from germline, CDR1 is SGHVS and CDR2 is FNYEAQ. Trimming removed 5 bases from V and 6 bases from J, with 10 bases in between. CDR3 length equals 13 residues. The CDR3 loop is CASSDTGAGELFF. The DNA of the CDR3 is TGTGCCAGCAGCGATACCGGGGCCGGGGAGCTGTTTTTT.

The chain carries TRBV2 and TRBJ1-1; D might be TRBD1 (5 bases). There are 16 residues in the CDR3. The V and J ends lost 0 bases and 6 bases respectively, with 17 bases between them. CDR1 and CDR2 from the germline V gene are SNHLY and FYNNEI. The CDR3 here is CASSEALPGGDAEAFF. The CDR3 DNA reads TGTGCCAGCAGTGAAGCGCTTCCGGGCGGGGACGCTGAAGCTTTCTTT.

On this clone itself: The same CDR3 also results from other DNA sequences found in this sample. This chain links TRBV5-1 with TRBJ2-7; D perhaps matches TRBD1 (6 bases). The CDR3 length is 13 residues. Germline assignment: CDR1 SGHRS and CDR2 YFSETQ. Trimming removed 0 bases at V and 5 bases at J, with 9 bases between. The CDR3: CASSLGQGNEQYF. DNA for the CDR3: TGCGCCAGCAGCTTGGGGCAGGGGAACGAGCAGTACTTC.

The V call is TRBV6-2 or TRBV6-3, the J call TRBJ2-3; 9 bases map to TRBD1. Trimming removed 7 bases from V and 13 bases from J; junction bases left unmatched: 9. Germline assignment: CDR1 MNHEY and CDR2 SVGEGT. The CDR3 totals 12 residues. This CDR3 is CASTPSGTGKYF. The CDR3 region has the DNA TGTGCCAGCACCCCGTCCGGGACAGGGAAGTATTTT.

This chain links TRBV19 with TRBJ1-2, with 7 positions matching TRBD1. The length of the CDR3 is 13 residues. The ends lost 7 bases at V and 3 bases at J; junction bases unmatched: 5. CDR1 is LNHDA, CDR2 SQIVND, per germline (reference sequence). CDR3 amino acids: CASTRQGDYGYTF. The CDR3 DNA sequence: TGTGCCAGTACACGACAGGGAGACTATGGCTACACCTTC.

The V gene is TRBV19, the J gene TRBJ1-6; tentative D call: TRBD1 (5 bases). V lost 3 bases, J lost 4 bases, and 7 bases lay in between. Germline-derived CDR1 and CDR2 are LNHDA and SQIVND (reference sequence). The CDR3 spans 14 residues. CDR3 residues: CASSIRQYNSPLHF. CDR3 bases: TGTGCCAGTAGTATCCGACAGTATAATTCACCCCTCCACTTT.

This clone was observed a handful of times. The chain has TRBV6-5 and TRBJ2-5; possibly TRBD1 for D (5 bases). CDR1 and CDR2 (germline): MNHEY, SVGAGI. V was clipped by 8 bases and J by 2 bases, with 12 bases between them. The CDR3 extends over 13 amino acids. CDR3 nucleotide sequence: TGTGCCAGCGGGTGGGGCCTTCAAGAGACCCAGTACTTC. Amino acid sequence: CASGWGLQETQYF.

V gene TRBV27 combines with J gene TRBJ1-2; 8 nucleotides agree with TRBD1. The V segment lost 3 bases and the J segment 2 bases; nucleotides outside the gene matches: 11. CDR3 length equals 17 residues. Germline V gene lookup returns CDR1 MNHEY and CDR2 SMNVEV (reference sequence). CDR3 nucleotide sequence: TGTGCCAGCAGTTTGTCCGGGACAGGCGGTCGAAACTATGGCTACACCTTC. Translated: CASSLSGTGGRNYGYTF.

The rearrangement joins TRBV11-1 to TRBJ1-3, with D hard to call. Germline loops: CDR1 SGHAT, CDR2 FQDESV (reference sequence). This CDR3 is built from 13 residues. Deletions cut 4 bases from V and 4 bases from J, with 8 bases between. CDR3 in DNA: TGTGCCAGCAGCTCCGGGGAAGGAAACACCATATATTTT. Its protein product is CASSSGEGNTIYF.

This clone came up once. The chain uses TRBV28 and TRBJ1-3; 7 bases agree with TRBD1. The V gene's germline CDR1 is MDHEN and CDR2 SYDVKM. CDR3 size: 15 residues. After removal of 7 bases from V and 2 bases from J, the junction contained 8 bases not matched to a gene. The CDR3 sequence: CASTDSTGTGNTIYF. The CDR3, as DNA: TGTGCCAGCACCGACTCGACAGGGACTGGAAACACCATATATTTT.